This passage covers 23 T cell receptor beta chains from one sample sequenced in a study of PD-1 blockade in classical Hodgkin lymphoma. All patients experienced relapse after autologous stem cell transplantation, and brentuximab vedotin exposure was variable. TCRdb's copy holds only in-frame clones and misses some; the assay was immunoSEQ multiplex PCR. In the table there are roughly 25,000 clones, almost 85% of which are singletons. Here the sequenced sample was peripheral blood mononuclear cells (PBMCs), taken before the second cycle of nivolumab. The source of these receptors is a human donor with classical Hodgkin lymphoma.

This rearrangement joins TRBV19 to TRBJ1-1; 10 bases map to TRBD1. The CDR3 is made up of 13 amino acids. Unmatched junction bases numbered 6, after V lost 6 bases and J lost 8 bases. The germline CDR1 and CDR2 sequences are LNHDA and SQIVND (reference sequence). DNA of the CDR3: TGTGCCAGTAGGAGGGGACAGGGGACAGAAGCTTTCTTT. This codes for CASRRGQGTEAFF.

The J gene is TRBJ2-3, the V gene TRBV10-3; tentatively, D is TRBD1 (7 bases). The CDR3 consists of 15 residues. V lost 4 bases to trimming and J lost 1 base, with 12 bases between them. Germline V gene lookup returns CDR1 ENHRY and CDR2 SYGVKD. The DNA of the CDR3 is TGTGCCATCAGTGTTGGAGGGGGCGGCACAGATACGCAGTATTTT. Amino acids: CAISVGGGGTDTQYF.

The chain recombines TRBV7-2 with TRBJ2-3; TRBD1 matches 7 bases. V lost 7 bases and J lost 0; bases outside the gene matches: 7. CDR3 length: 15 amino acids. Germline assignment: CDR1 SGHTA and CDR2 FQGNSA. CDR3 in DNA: TGTGCCAGCAAGGCCGGCAGGGGGAGCACAGATACGCAGTATTTT. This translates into CASKAGRGSTDTQYF.

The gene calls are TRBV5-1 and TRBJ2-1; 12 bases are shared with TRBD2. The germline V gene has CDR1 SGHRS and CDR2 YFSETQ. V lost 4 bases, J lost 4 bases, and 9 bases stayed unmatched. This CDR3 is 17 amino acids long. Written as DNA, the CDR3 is TGCGCCAGCAGCCGTCCCCTCCTAGCGGGGGGGTACAATGAGCAGTTCTTC. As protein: CASSRPLLAGGYNEQFF.

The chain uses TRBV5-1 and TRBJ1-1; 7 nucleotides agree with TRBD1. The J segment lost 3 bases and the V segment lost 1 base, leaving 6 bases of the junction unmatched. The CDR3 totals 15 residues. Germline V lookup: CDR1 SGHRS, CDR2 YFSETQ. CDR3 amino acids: CASSLRQGLDTEAFF. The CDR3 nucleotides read TGCGCCAGCAGCTTGAGACAGGGTCTGGACACTGAAGCTTTCTTT.

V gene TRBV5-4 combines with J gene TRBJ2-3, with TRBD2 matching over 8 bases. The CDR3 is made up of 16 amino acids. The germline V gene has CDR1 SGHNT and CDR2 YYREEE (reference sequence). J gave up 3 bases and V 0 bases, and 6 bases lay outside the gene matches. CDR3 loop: CASSLGFGGGTDTQYF. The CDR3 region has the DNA TGTGCCAGCAGCTTGGGTTTCGGGGGGGGAACAGATACGCAGTATTTT.

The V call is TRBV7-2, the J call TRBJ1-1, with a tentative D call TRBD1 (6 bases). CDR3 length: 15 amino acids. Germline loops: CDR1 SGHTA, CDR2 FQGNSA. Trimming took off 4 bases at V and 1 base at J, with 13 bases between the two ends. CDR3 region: CASSSLGGRNTEAFF. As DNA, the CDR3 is TGTGCCAGCAGCTCACTGGGGGGCAGGAACACTGAAGCTTTCTTT.

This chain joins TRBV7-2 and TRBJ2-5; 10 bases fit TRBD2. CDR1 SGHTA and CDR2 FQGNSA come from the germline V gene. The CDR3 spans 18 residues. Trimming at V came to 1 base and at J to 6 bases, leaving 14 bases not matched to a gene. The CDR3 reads CASSLGSGGLASVKTQYF. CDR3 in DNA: TGTGCCAGCAGCTTAGGGTCCGGGGGACTAGCGTCCGTGAAGACCCAGTACTTC.

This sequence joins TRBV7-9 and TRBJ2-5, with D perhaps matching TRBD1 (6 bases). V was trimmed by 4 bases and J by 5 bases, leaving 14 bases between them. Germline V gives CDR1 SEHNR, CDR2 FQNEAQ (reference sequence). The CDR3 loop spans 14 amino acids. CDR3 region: CASSSGASWETQYF. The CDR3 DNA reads TGTGCCAGCAGCTCAGGGGCCAGCTGGGAGACCCAGTACTTC. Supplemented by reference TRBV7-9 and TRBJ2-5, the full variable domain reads DTGVSQNPRHKITKRGQNVTFRCDPISEHNRLYWYRQTLGQGPEFLTYFQNEAQLEKSRLLSDRFSAERPKGSFSTLEIQRTEQGDSAMYLCASSSGASWETQYFGPGTRLLVL.

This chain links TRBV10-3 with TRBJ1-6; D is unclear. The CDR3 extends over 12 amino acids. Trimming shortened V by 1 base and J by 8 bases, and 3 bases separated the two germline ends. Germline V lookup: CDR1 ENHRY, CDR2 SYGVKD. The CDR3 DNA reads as TGTGCCATCAGTGAGTTCGATTCACCCCTCCACTTT. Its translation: CAISEFDSPLHF.

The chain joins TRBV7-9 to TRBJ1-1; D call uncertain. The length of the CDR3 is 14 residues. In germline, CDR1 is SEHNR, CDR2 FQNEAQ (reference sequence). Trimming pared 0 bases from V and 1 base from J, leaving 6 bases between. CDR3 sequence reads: CASSLARGNTEAFF. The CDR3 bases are TGTGCCAGCAGCTTAGCGCGGGGGAACACTGAAGCTTTCTTT.

CDR3 bases: TGTGCCAGCTCAACCTTATCCGGGACGGAACCTAATGAAAAACTGTTTTTT. Protein: CASSTLSGTEPNEKLFF. The chain links TRBV18 to TRBJ1-4; perhaps TRBD1 as D (5 bases). CDR3 length: 17 amino acids. Looked up from germline, CDR1 is KGHSH and CDR2 is LQKENI. V shed 5 bases and J shed 3 bases, with 19 bases lying between them. Full variable domain (remainder filled in from reference TRBV18 and TRBJ1-4): NAGVMQNPRHLVRRRGQEARLRCSPMKGHSHVYWYRQLPEEGLKFMVYLQKENIIDESGMPKERFSAEFPKEGPSILRIQQVVRGDSAAYFCASSTLSGTEPNEKLFFGSGTQLSVL.

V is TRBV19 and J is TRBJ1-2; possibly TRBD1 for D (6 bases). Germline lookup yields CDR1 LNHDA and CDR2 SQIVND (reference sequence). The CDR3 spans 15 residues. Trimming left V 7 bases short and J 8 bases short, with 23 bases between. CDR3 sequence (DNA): TGTGCCAGTACCCTAAGACGGGACACCTCGGGGGGCTACACCTTC. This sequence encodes CASTLRRDTSGGYTF.

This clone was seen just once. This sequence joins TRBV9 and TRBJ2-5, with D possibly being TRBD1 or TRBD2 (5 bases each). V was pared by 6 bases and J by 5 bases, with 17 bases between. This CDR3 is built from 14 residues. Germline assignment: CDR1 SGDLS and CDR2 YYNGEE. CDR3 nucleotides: TGTGCCAGCACCGGGGCAGGGAATTTTGAGACCCAGTACTTC. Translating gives CASTGAGNFETQYF.

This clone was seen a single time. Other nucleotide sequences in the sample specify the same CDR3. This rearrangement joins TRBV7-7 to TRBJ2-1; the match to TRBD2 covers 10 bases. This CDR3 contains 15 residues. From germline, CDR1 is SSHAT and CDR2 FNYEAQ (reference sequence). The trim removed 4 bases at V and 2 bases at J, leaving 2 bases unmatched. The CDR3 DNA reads TGTGCCAGCAGCTCTGGACTAGCGGCCTACAATGAGCAGTTCTTC. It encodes CASSSGLAAYNEQFF.

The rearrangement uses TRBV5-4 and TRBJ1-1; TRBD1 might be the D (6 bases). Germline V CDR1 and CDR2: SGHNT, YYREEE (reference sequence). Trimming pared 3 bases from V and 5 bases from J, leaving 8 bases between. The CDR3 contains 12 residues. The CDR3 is CASSSRGTEAFF. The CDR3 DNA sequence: TGTGCCAGCAGCTCCAGGGGAACTGAAGCTTTCTTT.

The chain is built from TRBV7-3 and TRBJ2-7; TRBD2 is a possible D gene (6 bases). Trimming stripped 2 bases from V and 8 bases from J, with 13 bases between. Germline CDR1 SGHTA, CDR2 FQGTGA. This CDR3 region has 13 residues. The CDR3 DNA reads TGTGCCAGCAGCTTAGGAGGGACGCAGCAGCAGTACTTC. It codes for CASSLGGTQQQYF.

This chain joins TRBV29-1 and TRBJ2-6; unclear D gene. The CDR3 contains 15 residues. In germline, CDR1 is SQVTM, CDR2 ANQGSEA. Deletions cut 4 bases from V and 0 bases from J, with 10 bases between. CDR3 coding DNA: TGCAGCGTTGCAGACGGGTTCTCTGGGGCCAACGTCCTGACTTTC. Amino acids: CSVADGFSGANVLTF.

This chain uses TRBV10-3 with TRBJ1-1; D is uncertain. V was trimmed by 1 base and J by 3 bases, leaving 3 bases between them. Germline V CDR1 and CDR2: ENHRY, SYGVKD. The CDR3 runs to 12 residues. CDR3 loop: CAISELDTEAFF. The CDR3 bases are TGTGCCATCAGTGAGTTGGACACTGAAGCTTTCTTT.

In DNA, the CDR3 is TGTGCCAGCTCAACCCAGGGGGGGGCCAACGTCCTGACTTTC. Translated: CASSTQGGANVLTF. The J gene is TRBJ2-6, the V gene TRBV18; TRBD1 might be the D (6 bases). The germline V and J ends were trimmed by 5 bases and 4 bases, with 9 bases remaining between them. This CDR3 is built from 14 residues. Germline CDR1 KGHSH, CDR2 LQKENI.

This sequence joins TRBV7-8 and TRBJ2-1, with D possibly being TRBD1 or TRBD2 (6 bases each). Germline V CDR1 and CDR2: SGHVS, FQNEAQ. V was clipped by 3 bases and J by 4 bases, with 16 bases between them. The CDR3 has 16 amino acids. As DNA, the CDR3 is TGTGCCAGCAGCTTTGTAAGGGGGGAACTGTACAATGAGCAGTTCTTC. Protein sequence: CASSFVRGELYNEQFF.

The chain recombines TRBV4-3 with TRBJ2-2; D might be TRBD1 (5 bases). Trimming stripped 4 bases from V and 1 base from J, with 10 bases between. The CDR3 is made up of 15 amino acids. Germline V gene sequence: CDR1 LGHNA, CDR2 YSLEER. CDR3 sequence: CASSPYQGNTGELFF. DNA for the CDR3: TGCGCCAGCAGCCCGTACCAGGGGAACACCGGGGAGCTGTTTTTT.

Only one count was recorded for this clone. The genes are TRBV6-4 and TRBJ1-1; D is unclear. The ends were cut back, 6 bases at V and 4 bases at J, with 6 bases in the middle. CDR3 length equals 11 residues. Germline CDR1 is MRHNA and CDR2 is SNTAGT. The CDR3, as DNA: TGTGCCAGCAGGGAAGGCACTGAAGCTTTCTTT. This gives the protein CASREGTEAFF.